The 24 T cell receptor beta chains presented below share a single source sample, sequenced in a study of cytomegalovirus exposure and HLA in healthy donors. The PCR was carried out with 60 Vbeta primers and 13 Jbeta primers. Some clones are missing from TCRdb's copy, which holds only in-frame ones; the method was immunoSEQ multiplex PCR. The sample holds approximately 90,000 clones, about 77% seen once. Sequencing used PBMCs. The receptors derive from a woman in her 40s in good health and CMV-seronegative.

This clone occurred once. The rearrangement uses TRBV4-2 and TRBJ1-3, with D unclear. In germline, CDR1 is LGHNA, CDR2 YNFKEQ. Deletions cut 4 bases from V and 2 bases from J, with 15 bases between. The CDR3 is 16 residues long. The CDR3 reads CASSRSLAGAGNTIYF. Here the CDR3 DNA reads TGTGCCAGCAGCCGCTCCCTCGCCGGGGCTGGAAACACCATATATTTT.

The chain employs TRBV11-2 and TRBJ2-5; the D gene is possibly TRBD2 (5 bases). Looked up from germline, CDR1 is SGHAT and CDR2 is FQNNGV. V shed 3 bases and J shed 2 bases, with 16 bases lying between them. This CDR3 region has 16 residues. The CDR3 here is CASSFYLNLAQETQYF. CDR3 DNA: TGTGCCAGCAGCTTTTACCTAAATCTAGCTCAAGAGACCCAGTACTTC. Using reference TRBV11-2 and TRBJ2-5 for the parts outside the CDR3, the full variable domain is EAGVAQSPRYKIIEKRQSVAFWCNPISGHATLYWYQQILGQGPKLLIQFQNNGVVDDSQLPKDRFSAERLKGVDSTLKIQPAKLEDSAVYLCASSFYLNLAQETQYFGPGTRLLVL.

This chain connects TRBV6-5 to TRBJ1-1; no clear D gene. The V gene lost 8 bases and the J gene lost 10 bases, with 17 bases spanning the gap. Per germline, CDR1 MNHEY and CDR2 SVGAGI. The CDR3 totals 12 residues. CDR3 in amino acids: CASGPPPNGAFF. The CDR3 DNA reads TGTGCCAGCGGGCCGCCCCCAAACGGAGCTTTCTTT.

The V and J genes are TRBV6-1 and TRBJ2-5; 8 nucleotides line up with TRBD2. The CDR3 consists of 14 residues. Germline V gene sequence: CDR1 MNHNS, CDR2 SASEGT. Losses at the gene ends were 7 bases for V and 5 bases for J; bases not matched to a gene: 9. The CDR3 region is CASMAAGGVETQYF. In nucleotides, the CDR3 is TGTGCCAGCATGGCCGCGGGGGGCGTGGAGACCCAGTACTTC.

The chain links TRBV6-4 to TRBJ1-5; tentatively, D is TRBD1 (6 bases). In germline, CDR1 is MRHNA, CDR2 SNTAGT. The CDR3 spans 13 residues. Trimming left V 0 bases short and J 16 bases short, with 16 bases between. The CDR3 loop reads CASSDSGTTPLHF. In DNA, the CDR3 is TGTGCCAGCAGTGACTCTGGGACAACCCCTCTCCATTTT.

The CDR3 region is CASSSSPLAGVTDTQYF. The CDR3 nucleotides read TGTGCCAGCAGCTCCTCCCCACTAGCGGGGGTTACAGATACGCAGTATTTT. The V and J genes are TRBV9 and TRBJ2-3; 11 bases align to TRBD2. CDR3 size: 17 residues. In germline, CDR1 is SGDLS, CDR2 YYNGEE. V shed 4 bases and J 3 bases; nucleotides not matched to a gene: 10.

The genes are TRBV5-1 and TRBJ2-5; 8 nucleotides line up with TRBD1. The J call may be in error: the DNA end matches TRBJ2-7 better. The CDR3 totals 15 residues. Germline CDR1 and CDR2: SGHRS and YFSETQ. The CDR3 region is CASSPFGDRGHEQYF. Here the CDR3 DNA reads TGCGCCAGCAGCCCCTTTGGAGACAGGGGACACGAGCAGTACTTC.

J is TRBJ2-3 and V is TRBV27; 10 bases are shared with TRBD2. The CDR3 sequence is 15 residues long. CDR1 is MNHEY and CDR2 is SMNVEV in the germline V gene (reference sequence). J lost 4 bases, V lost 10 bases, and 11 bases had no gene match. CDR3 sequence reads: CATTVAGGGADTQYF. CDR3 nucleotides: TGTGCCACCACTGTAGCGGGGGGCGGGGCAGATACGCAGTATTTT.

This rearrangement joins TRBV5-1 to TRBJ1-1, with D hard to call. Looked up from germline, CDR1 is SGHRS and CDR2 is YFSETQ. There are 8 residues in the CDR3. V was pared by 7 bases and J by 9 bases, with 4 bases between. CDR3 loop: CASLKAFF. The CDR3 DNA sequence: TGCGCCAGCCTTAAAGCTTTCTTT. Variable domain in full (rest from reference TRBV5-1 and TRBJ1-1): KAGVTQTPRYLIKTRGQQVTLSCSPISGHRSVSWYQQTPGQGLQFLFEYFSETQRNKGNFPGRFSGRQFSNSRSEMNVSTLELGDSALYLCASLKAFFGQGTRLTVV.

In DNA form, the CDR3 reads TGTGCCAGTAAAGGACAGGGCTACACTGAAGCTTTCTTT. It encodes CASKGQGYTEAFF. V and J are TRBV19 and TRBJ1-1, with 8 nucleotides matching TRBD1. J gave up 3 bases and V 7 bases, and 4 bases lay outside the gene matches. CDR3 length equals 13 residues. The V gene's germline CDR1 is LNHDA and CDR2 SQIVND (reference sequence).

This clone was recorded a few times. The CDR3 DNA is TGTGCCAGCAGTTTAACAGGGGGGAGCTATGGCTACACCTTC. Amino acid sequence: CASSLTGGSYGYTF. This rearrangement joins TRBV6-5 to TRBJ1-2, with 8 nucleotides matching TRBD1. The junction had 5 bases not matched to a gene; V was cut back by 4 bases and J by 4 bases. The CDR3 extends over 14 amino acids. The germline V gene has CDR1 MNHEY and CDR2 SVGAGI.

This clone has just one count. This chain uses TRBV5-1 with TRBJ1-1; TRBD1 might be the D (6 bases). The CDR3 has 15 residues. The V gene's germline CDR1 is SGHRS and CDR2 YFSETQ. V dropped 1 base and J dropped 0 bases, with 10 bases sitting between them. The CDR3 nucleotides are TGCGCCAGCAGCTTGTGGACAGATATGAACACTGAAGCTTTCTTT. Translation gives CASSLWTDMNTEAFF.

This clone was found a few times. The J gene is TRBJ2-7, the V gene TRBV30; 10 bases fit TRBD2. Germline V CDR1 and CDR2: GTSNPN, SVGIG (reference sequence). This CDR3 is 15 amino acids long. With 3 bases clipped from V and 2 bases from J, the junction kept 7 bases outside the gene matches. CDR3 bases: TGTGCCTGGAGACCCTCTAGCGGGGGTGCCTACGAGCAGTACTTC. This sequence encodes CAWRPSSGGAYEQYF.

With regard to this clone: Other nucleotide sequences from this sample produce the same CDR3. The chain couples TRBV9 to TRBJ2-7; tentatively, D is TRBD1 (5 bases). Germline lookup yields CDR1 SGDLS and CDR2 YYNGEE. The V end lost 0 bases, the J end lost 2 bases, and 9 bases lay between the germline ends. The CDR3 loop spans 14 amino acids. CDR3 loop: CASSVGQGPYEQYF. In DNA, the CDR3 is TGTGCCAGCAGCGTAGGGCAGGGTCCCTACGAGCAGTACTTC. Full variable domain (outside the CDR3, taken from reference TRBV9 and TRBJ2-7): DSGVTQTPKHLITATGQRVTLRCSPRSGDLSVYWYQQSLDQGLQFLIQYYNGEERAKGNILERFSAQQFPDLHSELNLSSLELGDSALYFCASSVGQGPYEQYFGPGTRLTVT.

This clone turned up a few times. In DNA, the CDR3 is TGTGCCAGCAGCTTAGCTAACTCCAGGGGCGAGCAGTACTTC. Protein sequence: CASSLANSRGEQYF. V is TRBV7-2 and J is TRBJ2-7; tentatively, D is TRBD1 (6 bases). Deletions cut 0 bases from V and 6 bases from J, with 12 bases between. Germline CDR1 and CDR2: SGHTA and FQGNSA. The CDR3 covers 14 residues.

The V call is TRBV9, the J call TRBJ2-6; maybe TRBD1 (6 bases). The CDR3 length is 19 residues. V was clipped by 0 bases and J by 0 bases, with 16 bases between them. Germline V gives CDR1 SGDLS, CDR2 YYNGEE. The CDR3 DNA sequence: TGTGCCAGCAGCGTAGGGTCAGGGGTGGGTAGCTCTGGGGCCAACGTCCTGACTTTC. Translating gives CASSVGSGVGSSGANVLTF.

The chain's CDR3 is CASGTGEGTEAFF. For the CDR3, the DNA is TGCGCCAGCGGGACAGGGGAGGGCACTGAAGCTTTCTTT. The chain uses TRBV5-1 and TRBJ1-1; 10 positions match TRBD1. The germline CDR1 and CDR2 sequences are SGHRS and YFSETQ. There are 13 residues in the CDR3. After removal of 7 bases from V and 4 bases from J, the junction contained 4 bases not matched to a gene.

This clone turned up a few times. CDR3 in amino acids: CASRPSRGAYNEQFF. Written as DNA, the CDR3 is TGTGCCAGCAGGCCCTCTCGCGGGGCCTACAATGAGCAGTTCTTC. V is TRBV6-5 and J is TRBJ2-1; tentatively, D is TRBD2 (6 bases). Germline loops: CDR1 MNHEY, CDR2 SVGAGI. Trimming removed 6 bases from V and 2 bases from J, with 14 bases in between. The CDR3 spans 15 residues.

The J gene is TRBJ1-2, the V gene TRBV7-8, with TRBD1 as a possible D gene (6 bases). This CDR3 comprises 12 residues. Germline V lookup: CDR1 SGHVS, CDR2 FQNEAQ. Trimming cost V 4 bases and J 6 bases, with 9 bases left between them. The CDR3 loop reads CASSYRQDGYTF. The CDR3 DNA reads TGTGCCAGCAGCTACAGACAGGATGGCTACACCTTC. The whole variable domain, filled in from reference TRBV7-8 and TRBJ1-2, reads GAGVSQSPRYKVAKRGQDVALRCDPISGHVSLFWYQQALGQGPEFLTYFQNEAQLDKSGLPSDRFFAERPEGSVSTLKIQRTQQEDSAVYLCASSYRQDGYTFGSGTRLTVV.

The V and J genes are TRBV29-1 and TRBJ2-3; TRBD1 aligns across 8 bases. Germline V gene data show CDR1 as SQVTM and CDR2 as ANQGSEA. This CDR3 contains 14 residues. The trim removed 7 bases at V and 6 bases at J, leaving 12 bases unmatched. CDR3 nucleotides: TGCAGCGGTATCCGGACAGGGAAGGTGGATACGCAGTATTTT. This sequence encodes CSGIRTGKVDTQYF.

The rearrangement joins TRBV6-5 to TRBJ1-1, with D perhaps matching TRBD1 (5 bases). Germline assignment: CDR1 MNHEY and CDR2 SVGAGI. The CDR3 loop spans 13 amino acids. Trimming took off 7 bases at V and 6 bases at J, with 15 bases between the two ends. The CDR3: CASTQGGTPEAFF. DNA of the CDR3: TGTGCCAGCACCCAGGGTGGAACGCCTGAAGCTTTCTTT.

The chain recombines TRBV5-1 with TRBJ2-5; 8 bases map to TRBD2. Germline V lookup: CDR1 SGHRS, CDR2 YFSETQ. V was pared by 3 bases and J by 9 bases, with 10 bases of the junction left unmatched. The CDR3 is made up of 14 amino acids. The CDR3 DNA reads TGCGCCAGCAGCTCCGGGGGGACCGGGGGGGCCCAGTACTTC. Translating it yields CASSSGGTGGAQYF. Full variable domain (remainder filled in from reference TRBV5-1 and TRBJ2-5): KAGVTQTPRYLIKTRGQQVTLSCSPISGHRSVSWYQQTPGQGLQFLFEYFSETQRNKGNFPGRFSGRQFSNSRSEMNVSTLELGDSALYLCASSSGGTGGAQYFGPGTRLLVL.

V and J are TRBV6-5 and TRBJ1-3, with 8 nucleotides matching TRBD1. CDR3 length equals 15 residues. Germline assignment: CDR1 MNHEY and CDR2 SVGAGI. V was clipped by 5 bases and J by 1 base; unmatched bases: 4. CDR3 residues: CASSHTGGSGNTIYF. DNA for the CDR3: TGTGCCAGCAGTCATACAGGGGGATCTGGAAACACCATATATTTT.

This chain uses TRBV7-2 with TRBJ2-3; 7 bases are a match to TRBD1. Germline-derived CDR1 and CDR2 are SGHTA and FQGNSA. CDR3 size: 15 residues. The trim removed 4 bases at V and 0 bases at J, leaving 4 bases unmatched. The CDR3, as DNA: TGTGCCAGCAGCTCGCGACAGGGTAGCACAGATACGCAGTATTTT. Encoded protein: CASSSRQGSTDTQYF. Variable domain in full (rest from reference TRBV7-2 and TRBJ2-3): GAGVSQSPSNKVTEKGKDVELRCDPISGHTALYWYRQSLGQGLEFLIYFQGNSAPDKSGLPSDRFSAERTGGSVSTLTIQRTQQEDSAVYLCASSSRQGSTDTQYFGPGTRLTVL.